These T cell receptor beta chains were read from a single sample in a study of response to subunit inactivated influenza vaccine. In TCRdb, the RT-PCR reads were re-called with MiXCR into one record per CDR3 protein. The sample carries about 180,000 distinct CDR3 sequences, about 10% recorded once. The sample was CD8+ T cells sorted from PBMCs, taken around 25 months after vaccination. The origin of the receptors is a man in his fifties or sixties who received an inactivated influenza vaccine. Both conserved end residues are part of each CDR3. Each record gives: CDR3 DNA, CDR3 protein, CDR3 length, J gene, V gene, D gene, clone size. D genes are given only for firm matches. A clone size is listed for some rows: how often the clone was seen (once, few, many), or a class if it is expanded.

TGTGCCAGCAGCTTAGGTTCGGCAGGGAGGTGGGGAGCTTTCTTT CASSLGSAGRWGAFF 15 TRBJ1-1 TRBV7-9 . few
TGTGCCAGCAGTCCCTTTGGAGGCGGGGGGGCCCAGTACTTC CASSPFGGGGAQYF 14 TRBJ2-5 TRBV27 TRBD2 .
TGTGCCAGCAGTTTCGGCAACCGCTTCAACGAGCAGTACTTC CASSFGNRFNEQYF 14 TRBJ2-7 TRBV28 . .
TGCAGCATTCGGACAGGCCCCTATGGCTACACCTTC CSIRTGPYGYTF 12 TRBJ1-2 TRBV29-1 TRBD1 .
TGTGCCAGCAGTGAACCTTTTAGGGGCGTCGAGACCCAGTACTTC CASSEPFRGVETQYF 15 TRBJ2-5 TRBV2 . many
TGTGCCAGCAGTGAGGGGTTGGGGACAGGGGAAAAACTGTTTTTT CASSEGLGTGEKLFF 15 TRBJ1-4 TRBV2 TRBD1 many
TGTGCCAGTAGCTGGATGGGGGTTTACAATGAGCAGTTCTTC CASSWMGVYNEQFF 14 TRBJ2-1 TRBV19 . .
TGTGCCAGCAGTAGGACTTTTCAGACTAGCACAGATACGCAGTATTTT CASSRTFQTSTDTQYF 16 TRBJ2-3 TRBV6-1 . .
TGTGCCAGCAGTGCACTTCCGGGACAGGGGTTGGAGACCCAGTACTTC CASSALPGQGLETQYF 16 TRBJ2-5 TRBV28 TRBD1 few
TGTGCCATCAGCGCCCACCTCGGGACAGGGAATGAAAAACTGTTTTTT CAISAHLGTGNEKLFF 16 TRBJ1-4 TRBV9 TRBD1 .
TGTGCCAGCAGCACGGGCCGGGACTCACAATCGGGCACAGATACGCAGTATTTT CASSTGRDSQSGTDTQYF 18 TRBJ2-3 TRBV7-6 . .
TGTGCCAGCAGTCTGGACTACCTCGGGTCAGATACGCAGTATTTT CASSLDYLGSDTQYF 15 TRBJ2-3 TRBV28 . many
TGTGCCAGCAGCGGACGCCAGGACCAAGAGACCCAGTACTTC CASSGRQDQETQYF 14 TRBJ2-5 TRBV27 . .
TGTGCCACCGGGGACATCTCCTACAATGAGCAGTTCTTC CATGDISYNEQFF 13 TRBJ2-1 TRBV24-1 . .
TGCAGTGCTGCCCTGGGATTGGGATTCGGCACAGATACGCAGTATTTT CSAALGLGFGTDTQYF 16 TRBJ2-3 TRBV20-1 . .
TGTGCCATCAGTGAGTCCTATTACGAGCAGTACTTC CAISESYYEQYF 12 TRBJ2-7 TRBV10-3 . .
TGTGCCATCAGGGAGCGCTCTGGGGCCAACGTCCTGACTTTC CAIRERSGANVLTF 14 TRBJ2-6 TRBV10-3 . few
TGTGCCAGCAGTTTGGTTGGCGGGGGGGCGAACACCGGGGAGCTGTTTTTT CASSLVGGGANTGELFF 17 TRBJ2-2 TRBV12-3/TRBV12-4 TRBD2 .
TGTGCCAGCAGCCCCGGCGACTCCTTACAAGAGACCCAGTACTTC CASSPGDSLQETQYF 15 TRBJ2-5 TRBV7-9 . few
TGTGCCAGCAGTGAAAACGGACAGGGAGGATACGAGCAGTACTTC CASSENGQGGYEQYF 15 TRBJ2-7 TRBV2 TRBD1 .
TGTGCCTGGAGTCCAGTGGGAAACACCATATATTTT CAWSPVGNTIYF 12 TRBJ1-3 TRBV30 . many
TGTGCCAGCAGCTCTAGAGGTAGACAGATGAACACTGAAGCTTTCTTT CASSSRGRQMNTEAFF 16 TRBJ1-1 TRBV7-9 . few
TGTGCCAGCAGTTTTGGGTTTACCGGGGAGCTGTTTTTT CASSFGFTGELFF 13 TRBJ2-2 TRBV25-1 . few
TGTGCCAGCAGTGAGAGGGACCCTATTATCAATGAGCAGTTCTTC CASSERDPIINEQFF 15 TRBJ2-1 TRBV2 . many
TGTGCCAGCAGTTACGCTCTGCCAGTCTACTACGAGCAGTACTTC CASSYALPVYYEQYF 15 TRBJ2-7 TRBV6-2/TRBV6-3 . .